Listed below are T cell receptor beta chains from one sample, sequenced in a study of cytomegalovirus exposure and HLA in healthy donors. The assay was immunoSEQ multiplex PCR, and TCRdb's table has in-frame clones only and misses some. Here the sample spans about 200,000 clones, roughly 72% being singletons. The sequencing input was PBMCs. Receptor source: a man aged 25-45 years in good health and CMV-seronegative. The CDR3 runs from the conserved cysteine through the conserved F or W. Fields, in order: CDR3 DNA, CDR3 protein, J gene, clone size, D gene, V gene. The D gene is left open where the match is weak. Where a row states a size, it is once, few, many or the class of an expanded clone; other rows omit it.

CDR3 DNA: TGTGCCAGCAGCCGTTCGGAGCAGAACACTGAAGCTTTCTTT
CDR3 protein: CASSRSEQNTEAFF
J gene: TRBJ1-1
clone size: few
D gene: NA
V gene: TRBV11-3

CDR3 DNA: TGTGCCAGCAGCTTGGCCCTGGAGGAGACCCAGTACTTC
CDR3 protein: CASSLALEETQYF
J gene: TRBJ2-5
clone size: NA
D gene: NA
V gene: TRBV5-6

CDR3 DNA: TGTGCCAGCAGCCGAAACAGAGATTCACCCCTCCACTTT
CDR3 protein: CASSRNRDSPLHF
J gene: TRBJ1-6
clone size: NA
D gene: NA
V gene: TRBV7-6

CDR3 DNA: TGTGCCAGCAGAGTGAAAAGGACAGGGGGCGTCAGTGGCTACACCTTC
CDR3 protein: CASRVKRTGGVSGYTF
J gene: TRBJ1-2
clone size: NA
D gene: TRBD1
V gene: TRBV2

CDR3 DNA: TGCAGCGCCTCAGCCGGGACTAGTGCGAATGAGCAGTTCTTC
CDR3 protein: CSASAGTSANEQFF
J gene: TRBJ2-1
clone size: NA
D gene: TRBD2
V gene: TRBV29-1

CDR3 DNA: TGTGCCTGGAGTTTGTTCGCGGAACTTAACACCGGGGAGCTGTTTTTT
CDR3 protein: CAWSLFAELNTGELFF
J gene: TRBJ2-2
clone size: once
D gene: NA
V gene: TRBV30

CDR3 DNA: TGTGCCAGCAGCTTTAAAGCGGGAACCCGCAATGAGCAGTTCTTC
CDR3 protein: CASSFKAGTRNEQFF
J gene: TRBJ2-1
clone size: NA
D gene: TRBD2
V gene: TRBV7-3

CDR3 DNA: TGTGCCAGCAGTGACTCCCCGGGACAGGGGGCCGATGGCTACACCTTC
CDR3 protein: CASSDSPGQGADGYTF
J gene: TRBJ1-2
clone size: NA
D gene: TRBD1
V gene: TRBV6-4

CDR3 DNA: TGTGCCAGCAAATTTGGAGGTTCTGGGGCCAACGTCCTGACTTTC
CDR3 protein: CASKFGGSGANVLTF
J gene: TRBJ2-6
clone size: NA
D gene: NA
V gene: TRBV2

CDR3 DNA: TGTGCCAGCACCTCGTCGCGGGTTGAGCAGTTCTTC
CDR3 protein: CASTSSRVEQFF
J gene: TRBJ2-1
clone size: NA
D gene: NA
V gene: TRBV27

CDR3 DNA: TGTGCCAGCAGCGCCGGGAGGAACACTGAAGCTTTCTTT
CDR3 protein: CASSAGRNTEAFF
J gene: TRBJ1-1
clone size: NA
D gene: NA
V gene: TRBV7-8

CDR3 DNA: TGTGCCAGCAGTCGAGTGATCATGGGAAACACCATATATTTT
CDR3 protein: CASSRVIMGNTIYF
J gene: TRBJ1-3
clone size: once
D gene: NA
V gene: TRBV7-9

CDR3 DNA: TGTGCCACCAGCAGGGAACGGACAGGTTCTTACGAGCAGTACTTC
CDR3 protein: CATSRERTGSYEQYF
J gene: TRBJ2-7
clone size: NA
D gene: TRBD1
V gene: TRBV15

CDR3 DNA: TGCGCCAGCAGCCAAGAGGCGCATTGGACAGGAGGCTACACCTTC
CDR3 protein: CASSQEAHWTGGYTF
J gene: TRBJ1-2
clone size: NA
D gene: TRBD1
V gene: TRBV4-1

CDR3 DNA: TGCGCCAGCAGCTCGGGACTAGCGGGAGGGCCGGTTACCGGGGAGCTGTTTTTT
CDR3 protein: CASSSGLAGGPVTGELFF
J gene: TRBJ2-2
clone size: few
D gene: TRBD2
V gene: TRBV5-1

CDR3 DNA: TGCGCCAGCAGCCAAACGGGACTAGCGGGAGTGGTGGAGACCCAGTACTTC
CDR3 protein: CASSQTGLAGVVETQYF
J gene: TRBJ2-5
clone size: NA
D gene: TRBD2
V gene: TRBV5-1

CDR3 DNA: TGTGCCAGCAGCGAGTCCGGGACTAGCGCCTACGAGCAGTACTTC
CDR3 protein: CASSESGTSAYEQYF
J gene: TRBJ2-7
clone size: once
D gene: TRBD2
V gene: TRBV9

CDR3 DNA: TGCAGCGGCGGGGGACTAGCGGCCTCCTACAATGAGCAGTTCTTC
CDR3 protein: CSGGGLAASYNEQFF
J gene: TRBJ2-1
clone size: NA
D gene: TRBD2
V gene: TRBV29-1

CDR3 DNA: TGCGCCAGCAGTGACGGGGGGATGCAAGAGACCCAGTACTTC
CDR3 protein: CASSDGGMQETQYF
J gene: TRBJ2-5
clone size: NA
D gene: TRBD2
V gene: TRBV10-1

CDR3 DNA: TGTGCCAGCAGCCCGGCGGGACAGGGGGCTTTTGGGGCCAACGTCCTGACTTTC
CDR3 protein: CASSPAGQGAFGANVLTF
J gene: TRBJ2-6
clone size: few
D gene: TRBD1
V gene: TRBV13

CDR3 DNA: TGTGCCAGCAGCTTGACAGGGGTCGACACTGAAGCTTTCTTT
CDR3 protein: CASSLTGVDTEAFF
J gene: TRBJ1-1
clone size: NA
D gene: TRBD1
V gene: TRBV5-8

CDR3 DNA: TGTGCCAGCGACTCGGGGGGGGAAGGGGAAAAACTGTTTTTT
CDR3 protein: CASDSGGEGEKLFF
J gene: TRBJ1-4
clone size: NA
D gene: NA
V gene: TRBV28

CDR3 DNA: TGTGCCAGCAGCGGCCGGGACAGATCCTACAATGAGCAGTTCTTC
CDR3 protein: CASSGRDRSYNEQFF
J gene: TRBJ2-1
clone size: NA
D gene: TRBD1
V gene: TRBV5-4

CDR3 DNA: TGTGCCAGCAGTTTATACTGGGAGCCCCCCGGGGAGCTGTTTTTT
CDR3 protein: CASSLYWEPPGELFF
J gene: TRBJ2-2
clone size: NA
D gene: NA
V gene: TRBV27

CDR3 DNA: TGTGCCAGCAGCCACAAGGAGAGCTCCTACAATGAGCAGTTCTTC
CDR3 protein: CASSHKESSYNEQFF
J gene: TRBJ2-1
clone size: NA
D gene: NA
V gene: TRBV6-4

CDR3 DNA: TGTGCCAGCAACGACTTCGGGTGGGGGCAGTCCTACGAGCAGTACTTC
CDR3 protein: CASNDFGWGQSYEQYF
J gene: TRBJ2-7
clone size: NA
D gene: NA
V gene: TRBV28

CDR3 DNA: TGTGCCAGCAGCCAGGGGACTAGCGGGATCCAAGAGACCCAGTACTTC
CDR3 protein: CASSQGTSGIQETQYF
J gene: TRBJ2-5
clone size: NA
D gene: TRBD2
V gene: TRBV11-3

CDR3 DNA: TGCGCCAGCAGCTTTCTAGCGGGAGTGGGGGAAGAGACCCAGTACTTC
CDR3 protein: CASSFLAGVGEETQYF
J gene: TRBJ2-5
clone size: NA
D gene: TRBD2
V gene: TRBV5-1

CDR3 DNA: TGCGCCAGCAGCTCGCAGGGCAAATCTGGAAACACCATATATTTT
CDR3 protein: CASSSQGKSGNTIYF
J gene: TRBJ1-3
clone size: NA
D gene: NA
V gene: TRBV5-1

CDR3 DNA: TGCGCCAGCAGTCGAACAGGGCTGGACTATGGCTACACCTTC
CDR3 protein: CASSRTGLDYGYTF
J gene: TRBJ1-2
clone size: NA
D gene: NA
V gene: TRBV10-2

CDR3 DNA: TGTGCCAGCTCACTACTGGAGATAGCGGGGCGGGGTGAGCAGTTCTTC
CDR3 protein: CASSLLEIAGRGEQFF
J gene: TRBJ2-1
clone size: NA
D gene: TRBD2
V gene: TRBV18

CDR3 DNA: TGCAGCGCTCCAAGGGCCGGGGGTGAAGCTTTCTTT
CDR3 protein: CSAPRAGGEAFF
J gene: TRBJ1-1
clone size: NA
D gene: NA
V gene: TRBV29-1

CDR3 DNA: TGTGCCAGCAGCTTAACCCCTGGCAGGGGGCAAGAGACCCAGTACTTC
CDR3 protein: CASSLTPGRGQETQYF
J gene: TRBJ2-5
clone size: NA
D gene: TRBD1
V gene: TRBV7-3

CDR3 DNA: TGTGCCAGCAGTTTAACGGACACCTACGAGCAGTACTTC
CDR3 protein: CASSLTDTYEQYF
J gene: TRBJ2-7
clone size: NA
D gene: NA
V gene: TRBV27

CDR3 DNA: TGTGCCAGCAGATGGGCAGACTACGAGCAGTACTTC
CDR3 protein: CASRWADYEQYF
J gene: TRBJ2-7
clone size: NA
D gene: NA
V gene: TRBV25-1

CDR3 DNA: TGTGCCAGCAGCGTAGTTTCAGGGTGGGTGAACACCGGGGAGCTGTTTTTT
CDR3 protein: CASSVVSGWVNTGELFF
J gene: TRBJ2-2
clone size: NA
D gene: NA
V gene: TRBV9

CDR3 DNA: TGCGCCAGCAGCCTGACCGACAGCATCGGGTGGGATACGCAGTATTTT
CDR3 protein: CASSLTDSIGWDTQYF
J gene: TRBJ2-3
clone size: NA
D gene: NA
V gene: TRBV5-1

CDR3 DNA: TGTGCCAGCAGCTTGGTGGCAGGGATGAACACTGAAGCTTTCTTT
CDR3 protein: CASSLVAGMNTEAFF
J gene: TRBJ1-1
clone size: few
D gene: NA
V gene: TRBV5-4

CDR3 DNA: TGTGCCAGCAGCCAAGTTTCCCAAAAGCCACAGCCCCAGCATTTT
CDR3 protein: CASSQVSQKPQPQHF
J gene: TRBJ1-5
clone size: NA
D gene: NA
V gene: TRBV4-2

CDR3 DNA: TGTGCCAGCAGCCCGTCAGGGGGCTCAAATCCCAATCAGCCCCAGCATTTT
CDR3 protein: CASSPSGGSNPNQPQHF
J gene: TRBJ1-5
clone size: NA
D gene: TRBD1
V gene: TRBV9

CDR3 DNA: TGTGCCAGTAGTAAGACTTCCGTCCCCTACGAGCAGTACTTC
CDR3 protein: CASSKTSVPYEQYF
J gene: TRBJ2-7
clone size: NA
D gene: NA
V gene: TRBV19

CDR3 DNA: TGTGCCAGTAGTATCCTAGGAGGCACCGGGGAGCTGTTTTTT
CDR3 protein: CASSILGGTGELFF
J gene: TRBJ2-2
clone size: once
D gene: NA
V gene: TRBV19

CDR3 DNA: TGTGCCACCTCTCCCCCGGGTAGGAACACCGGGGAGCTGTTTTTT
CDR3 protein: CATSPPGRNTGELFF
J gene: TRBJ2-2
clone size: few
D gene: NA
V gene: TRBV27

CDR3 DNA: TGTGCCAGCAGCACAAGGACTAGCGGATCCTACGAGCAGTACTTC
CDR3 protein: CASSTRTSGSYEQYF
J gene: TRBJ2-7
clone size: few
D gene: TRBD2
V gene: TRBV11-3

CDR3 DNA: TGTGCCAGCAACTTCGCAAATTTAGCGGGAGGATCCTACGAGCAGTACTTC
CDR3 protein: CASNFANLAGGSYEQYF
J gene: TRBJ2-7
clone size: NA
D gene: TRBD2
V gene: TRBV5-4

CDR3 DNA: TGTGCCACCCAGCGGGAGGGAGAGGATCAGCCCCAGCATTTT
CDR3 protein: CATQREGEDQPQHF
J gene: TRBJ1-5
clone size: NA
D gene: NA
V gene: TRBV10-3

CDR3 DNA: TGTGCCAGCGGAAGCAGGGTTCGGTCACCCCTCCACTTT
CDR3 protein: CASGSRVRSPLHF
J gene: TRBJ1-6
clone size: NA
D gene: NA
V gene: TRBV28

CDR3 DNA: TGTGCCACCCAGCCGGGACTAGGAGATGAGACCCAGTACTTC
CDR3 protein: CATQPGLGDETQYF
J gene: TRBJ2-5
clone size: NA
D gene: TRBD2
V gene: TRBV10-3

CDR3 DNA: TGCGCCAGCAGCCTAGCGGGAGTTCAAGATACGCAGTATTTT
CDR3 protein: CASSLAGVQDTQYF
J gene: TRBJ2-3
clone size: NA
D gene: TRBD2
V gene: TRBV10-2

CDR3 DNA: TGCGCCAGCAGCGCAATATACACCTACGAGCAGTACTTC
CDR3 protein: CASSAIYTYEQYF
J gene: TRBJ2-7
clone size: NA
D gene: NA
V gene: TRBV4-1

CDR3 DNA: TGTGCCAGCAGTTACCGATCTACAGGGGACGAGCAGTACTTC
CDR3 protein: CASSYRSTGDEQYF
J gene: TRBJ2-7
clone size: NA
D gene: TRBD1
V gene: TRBV6-5

CDR3 DNA: TGTGCCTGGAGTGTAAGGGGTTTGAACACTGAAGCTTTCTTT
CDR3 protein: CAWSVRGLNTEAFF
J gene: TRBJ1-1
clone size: NA
D gene: NA
V gene: TRBV30

CDR3 DNA: TGTGCCAGCAGCCCCGGGACAGGGGATCGCGGCTACACCTTC
CDR3 protein: CASSPGTGDRGYTF
J gene: TRBJ1-2
clone size: NA
D gene: TRBD1
V gene: TRBV5-4

CDR3 DNA: TGCGCCAGCAGCTTGGGAAGTTGGGCCAATGAAGCTTTCTTT
CDR3 protein: CASSLGSWANEAFF
J gene: TRBJ1-1
clone size: NA
D gene: NA
V gene: TRBV5-1

CDR3 DNA: TGTGCCAGTAGTATGGTCCCGGATCAGCCCCAGCATTTT
CDR3 protein: CASSMVPDQPQHF
J gene: TRBJ1-5
clone size: NA
D gene: NA
V gene: TRBV19

CDR3 DNA: TGTGCCAGCAGTGAAGCGCGGGACTATGGCTACACCTTC
CDR3 protein: CASSEARDYGYTF
J gene: TRBJ1-2
clone size: few
D gene: NA
V gene: TRBV6-1

CDR3 DNA: TGTGCCAGTAAGCCGGCGACTAGCGGGGAGAAAGAGACCCAGTACTTC
CDR3 protein: CASKPATSGEKETQYF
J gene: TRBJ2-5
clone size: NA
D gene: TRBD2
V gene: TRBV9

CDR3 DNA: TGTGCCAGCAGCTTTACAGGGGCCGACAATGAGCAGTTCTTC
CDR3 protein: CASSFTGADNEQFF
J gene: TRBJ2-1
clone size: NA
D gene: TRBD1
V gene: TRBV5-4